The 21 T cell receptor beta chains reported below all come from one sample, sequenced in a study of cytomegalovirus exposure and HLA in healthy donors. Primers for the PCR totalled 60 Vbeta and 13 Jbeta. This table comes from immunoSEQ multiplex PCR, and its TCRdb copy is limited to in-frame clones, with some not included. The profile covers under 120,000 clones, with roughly 71% appearing a single time and roughly a tenth taken by the ten largest. Input material: PBMCs. These receptors came from a middle-aged man in good health and CMV-seropositive.

This clone was observed a handful of times. V is TRBV9 and J is TRBJ1-2; 9 positions match TRBD1. The CDR3 contains 13 residues. CDR1 is SGDLS and CDR2 is YYNGEE in the germline V gene. The V segment lost 4 bases and the J segment 8 bases; nucleotides outside the gene matches: 6. Written as DNA, the CDR3 is TGTGCCAGCAGCACAACGACAGGGGGAGGCTACACCTTC. This codes for CASSTTTGGGYTF.

The chain uses TRBV29-1 and TRBJ1-4; D possibly corresponds to TRBD1 (5 bases). V lost 4 bases to trimming and J lost 0 bases, with 21 bases between them. Germline CDR1 and CDR2: SQVTM and ANQGSEA. CDR3 size: 18 residues. The CDR3 loop is CSVVGAGTQSATNEKLFF. CDR3 nucleotides: TGCAGCGTTGTAGGGGCGGGGACGCAAAGTGCAACTAATGAAAAACTGTTTTTT.

The chain is built from TRBV23-1 and TRBJ2-5, with TRBD2 matching over 9 bases. TRBV23-1 is sorted into the ORF group, with uncertain function. The CDR3 is 20 amino acids. V shed 2 bases, J shed 2 bases, and the junction held 18 bases outside the gene matches. The CDR3 region is CASSQLRVLAGGPRQETQYF. The CDR3 DNA reads TGCGCCAGCAGTCAACTTAGAGTTCTCGCGGGAGGGCCGCGACAAGAGACCCAGTACTTC.

The chain recombines TRBV27 with TRBJ1-1, with D perhaps TRBD1 (6 bases). The germline V gene encodes CDR1 MNHEY and CDR2 SMNVEV (reference sequence). Trimming took off 5 bases at V and 4 bases at J, with 11 bases between the two ends. The length of the CDR3 is 13 residues. The CDR3 loop reads CASSPTGITEAFF. CDR3 bases: TGTGCCAGCAGTCCTACAGGGATCACTGAAGCTTTCTTT.

The rearrangement links TRBV5-1 to TRBJ2-7; 9 bases map to TRBD2. Germline V CDR1 and CDR2: SGHRS, YFSETQ. V was clipped by 0 bases and J by 7 bases; unmatched bases: 8. This CDR3 region has 15 residues. CDR3 nucleotides: TGCGCCAGCAGCTTGGATGGCGGGAGGGCCTGGGAGCAGTACTTC. Translated: CASSLDGGRAWEQYF.

V gene TRBV7-9 combines with J gene TRBJ1-5, with 8 bases fitting TRBD1. This CDR3 spans 14 amino acids. Unmatched junction bases numbered 4, after V lost 5 bases and J lost 4 bases. Germline values: CDR1 SEHNR, CDR2 FQNEAQ (reference sequence). The CDR3 DNA follows: TGTGCCAGCAGCCGGACAGGGATGAATCAGCCCCAGCATTTT. It codes for CASSRTGMNQPQHF.

V and J are TRBV9 and TRBJ2-1; 8 nucleotides align to TRBD2. CDR1 and CDR2 (germline): SGDLS, YYNGEE. The J segment lost 4 bases and the V segment lost 3 bases, leaving 6 bases of the junction unmatched. This CDR3 has 15 residues. The CDR3 sequence is CASSAPGLEYNEQFF. The CDR3 DNA reads as TGTGCCAGCAGCGCCCCGGGACTAGAATACAATGAGCAGTTCTTC.

The table lists this clone with a few counts. This rearrangement joins TRBV6-1 to TRBJ2-5, with TRBD1 as a possible D gene (6 bases). This CDR3 region has 13 residues. V lost 10 bases to trimming and J lost 4 bases, with 16 bases between them. The V gene's germline CDR1 is MNHNS and CDR2 SASEGT. DNA of the CDR3: TGTGCCACCAAGAAGGGGGTTGGAGAGACCCAGTACTTC. It encodes CATKKGVGETQYF.

Only one count was recorded for this clone. The V call is TRBV6-5, the J call TRBJ2-1, with 8 bases lining up with TRBD2. This CDR3 contains 15 residues. From germline, CDR1 is MNHEY and CDR2 SVGAGI. Losses at the gene ends were 4 bases for V and 8 bases for J; bases not matched to a gene: 10. The CDR3 spells CASSSIVLGLDEQFF. The CDR3 DNA follows: TGTGCCAGCAGTTCTATCGTCTTGGGACTAGATGAGCAGTTCTTC.

The rearrangement joins TRBV27 to TRBJ2-7; D perhaps matches TRBD1 (5 bases). The CDR3 contains 13 residues. Per the germline V gene, CDR1 is MNHEY and CDR2 is SMNVEV (reference sequence). V dropped 6 bases and J dropped 4 bases, with 13 bases sitting between them. The CDR3 region has the DNA TGTGCCAGCAGCTCGACAGCCTTATACGAGCAGTACTTC. Translated, it gives CASSSTALYEQYF.

V usage is TRBV6-6 and J usage is TRBJ1-4, with 7 positions matching TRBD1. The CDR3 loop spans 14 amino acids. The germline V gene encodes CDR1 MNHNY and CDR2 SVGAGI (reference sequence). The ends lost 2 bases at V and 10 bases at J; junction bases unmatched: 7. CDR3 loop: CASSYDREWVKLFF. Here the CDR3 DNA reads TGTGCCAGCAGTTACGACAGGGAATGGGTAAAACTGTTTTTT.

This rearrangement joins TRBV5-1 to TRBJ2-1, with 14 positions matching TRBD2. Germline V gives CDR1 SGHRS, CDR2 YFSETQ. The CDR3 runs 16 residues. Losses at the gene ends were 0 bases for V and 7 bases for J; bases not matched to a gene: 3. The CDR3 coding sequence is TGCGCCAGCAGCTTGGGACTAGCGGGAGGGAGGAATGAGCAGTTCTTC. It is translated as CASSLGLAGGRNEQFF.

This clone has a handful of counts. This chain joins TRBV5-8 and TRBJ1-3; D is uncertain. The germline V gene encodes CDR1 SGHTS and CDR2 YDEGEE. The CDR3 covers 13 residues. With 2 bases removed from V and 4 bases from J, the gap between germline ends came to 7 bases. The DNA for the CDR3 is TGTGCCAGCAGCTTAACATTCGGAAACACCATATATTTT. Its protein is CASSLTFGNTIYF.

The chain has TRBV29-1 and TRBJ2-3, with D hard to call. This CDR3 spans 11 amino acids. V dropped 5 bases and J dropped 2 bases, with 5 bases sitting between them. Germline lookup yields CDR1 SQVTM and CDR2 ANQGSEA. Here the CDR3 DNA reads TGCAGCGTTCCTAACACAGATACGCAGTATTTT. Encoded protein: CSVPNTDTQYF.

The rearrangement uses TRBV9 and TRBJ1-5, with 7 bases matching TRBD1. The ends lost 3 bases at V and 4 bases at J; junction bases unmatched: 10. The CDR3 has 16 amino acids. The germline V gene encodes CDR1 SGDLS and CDR2 YYNGEE. The CDR3 nucleotides are TGTGCCAGCAGCGCTGGAGGGGCCAGGGGGAATCAGCCCCAGCATTTT. Amino acids: CASSAGGARGNQPQHF.

This clone appeared a single time. This chain joins TRBV9 and TRBJ2-1, with a weak D call TRBD2 (5 bases). Trimming cost V 7 bases and J 5 bases, with 16 bases left between them. CDR3 length: 14 residues. The germline gives CDR1 SGDLS, CDR2 YYNGEE. The CDR3: CASPTGTRHNEQFF. CDR3 in DNA: TGTGCCAGCCCTACGGGAACTCGACACAATGAGCAGTTCTTC.

This clone turned up a few times. V gene TRBV6-4 combines with J gene TRBJ2-1; 7 bases map to TRBD2. The germline V gene encodes CDR1 MRHNA and CDR2 SNTAGT. The length of the CDR3 is 13 residues. J was trimmed by 6 bases and V by 3 bases; bases with no gene match: 2. CDR3 sequence reads: CASSERTSNEQFF. CDR3 bases: TGTGCCAGCAGTGAAAGGACTAGCAATGAGCAGTTCTTC.

The table lists this clone with a count of one. The chain couples TRBV9 to TRBJ1-3, with D uncertain. Trimming shortened V by 3 bases and J by 0 bases, and 13 bases separated the two germline ends. There are 16 residues in the CDR3. CDR1 and CDR2 (germline): SGDLS, YYNGEE. In DNA form, the CDR3 reads TGTGCCAGCAGCGCTCAGACCGGGATCTCTGGAAACACCATATATTTT. Translating it yields CASSAQTGISGNTIYF.

This clone has a single count. The chain uses TRBV29-1 and TRBJ2-5; D is unclear. Germline CDR1 and CDR2: SQVTM and ANQGSEA. The CDR3 covers 12 residues. Trimming cost V 7 bases and J 4 bases, with 13 bases left between them. In nucleotides, the CDR3 is TGCAGCGGGCTTGCCGGAGCAGAGACCCAGTACTTC. It specifies CSGLAGAETQYF.

This clone was seen a few times. J is TRBJ2-3 and V is TRBV30; TRBD2 is a possible D gene (5 bases). The CDR3 is 15 amino acids. V lost 0 bases and J lost 2, with 12 bases in between. Looked up from germline, CDR1 is GTSNPN and CDR2 is SVGIG (reference sequence). This CDR3 is CAWSVRPGLTDTQYF. The CDR3 DNA sequence: TGTGCCTGGAGTGTACGCCCAGGACTCACAGATACGCAGTATTTT.

This rearrangement joins TRBV7-8 to TRBJ2-3; D gene ambiguous. The CDR3 is made up of 14 amino acids. Germline CDR1 and CDR2: SGHVS and FQNEAQ. Trimming left V 6 bases short and J 2 bases short, with 12 bases between. For the CDR3, the DNA is TGTGCCAGCAGGAGGAGCCCCGACACAGATACGCAGTATTTT. Protein sequence: CASRRSPDTDTQYF.